The T cell receptor (beta chain) described here comes from a study of blood T cell repertoires in COVID-19 (dated by TCRdb to between 2020 and 2021). About the investigation overall: Collaborator samples came from the United States, Italy and Spain and covered acute and convalescent phases of COVID-19. The prospective study material was composed of cDNA or gDNA derived from T cells, B-cell-depleted T cells, or PBMCs. The dataset comprised deeply sampled blood TCRbeta repertoires from subjects exposed to, actively infected with, or recovered from COVID-19. A freely available public database, intended as a resource for researchers studying the immune response to SARS-CoV-2, is where the repertoires were released. The samples were drawn from two sources: the first 160 participants of the ongoing ImmuneRACE study, and 1,000 to 1,500 subjects contributed by 6 global collaborators. The sample metadata nearly always contained a de-identified subject ID, COVID-19 status, age in years and sex. Where available, HLA class I and class II types were taken from metadata supplied by the sample provider and were not determined by assay-based typing.

TCRbeta CDR3 regions were amplified from genomic DNA by means of the immunoSEQ Assay, a bias-controlled multiplex PCR. On the authors' methods: Nucleated cell counts per sample were estimated from amplification of reference gene primers within the assay. Sequence reads were collapsed and filtered to measure the absolute abundance of every unique TCRbeta CDR3 rearrangement. For each sample, productive Simpson clonality was calculated as the square root of Simpson's diversity index across productive rearrangements. In TCRdb, the immuneACCESS table is reduced to in-frame sequences with V and J assigned. These tables do not hold every clone; where another copy was compared, an unresolved V gene accounts for under half, and the others remain unexplained. V and J calls and clone size come straight from that table; D and trimming were deduced from the DNA. For this sample there are around 250,000 clones; about 89% appear just once. The top ten hold approximately 10% of the sample.

The CDR3 contains 13 residues, cysteine and phenylalanine counted. The entry retains the CDR3 DNA only, 39 bases that are in frame from base 1. Via the germline V gene, CDR1 is SGHDT and CDR2 YYEEEE. V was cut back by 2 bases and J by 1 base, leaving a gap of 5 bases between them. Each collaborating institution followed its own protocols to collect whole blood in K2EDTA tubes. For TCRbeta analysis, collaborator samples were shipped as frozen whole blood, as isolated PBMCs, or as DNA extracted from either sample type. The investigation overall reported the following: The amount of clinical and demographic metadata varied by source and participant and was provided uncurated.

On this clone itself: Its antigen target is currently unknown. Nothing much larger sits one base from this clone, and base qualities are not available.

This chain is built from TRBV5-6 and TRBJ2-3; a weak D assignment points to TRBD2 (5 bases agree). The sequence derives from a man aged 35 to 55 with active or convalescent COVID-19. The sample consisted of peripheral blood. The CDR3 corresponds to CASSFGGTDTQYF. The sequenced DNA is TGTGCCAGCAGCTTCGGGGGCACAGATACGCAGTATTTT.